Below, one T cell receptor (beta chain) is given with its context. The sample comes from a study of blood T cell repertoires in COVID-19. As for the study in general: Samples taken during acute and convalescent COVID-19 were collected in the United States, Italy and Spain.

The repertoire was sequenced with immunoSEQ multiplex PCR; TCRdb's copy has only in-frame clones and lacks some. The sample has around 300,000 clones, approximately 91% seen once; the top ten hold 2% to 2.5%. Germline loops: CDR1 SGHRS, CDR2 YFSETQ. This CDR3 comprises 15 residues. The V end lost 0 bases, the J end lost 1 base, and 10 bases lay between the germline ends. Specimen: peripheral blood. This chain joins TRBV5-1 and TRBJ1-2; D is perhaps TRBD1 (5 bases). The clonotype originates from a man over 45 with acute or convalescent COVID-19. Here the CDR3 reads CASSLAQGGNYGYTF. The CDR3 DNA follows: TGCGCCAGCAGCTTGGCCCAGGGCGGTAACTATGGCTACACCTTC.